Shown below are 32 T cell receptor beta chains from a single sample sequenced in a study of CD8 T cells in acute hepatitis C reinfection. Generated by immunoSEQ multiplex PCR, the TCRdb table keeps only in-frame clones and is missing some. Among tens of thousands of clones listed, around nine tenths were seen once. Documented time point: naive CD8 control sorted from an acute-time-point sample. Sequencing was performed on naive CD8+ T cells from PBMCs. The receptors were sampled from a man aged 30 to 45 with chronic hepatitis C.

This clone came up a few times. One end of the junction is discordant with germline, which a read error may explain. The V call is TRBV7-7, the J call TRBJ2-1; 10 bases map to TRBD2. The CDR3 has 15 amino acids. Germline V CDR1 and CDR2: SSHAT, FNYEAQ (reference sequence). The CDR3 DNA is TGTGCTAGCAGCTTGGGACTAGCGCCGGACAATGAGCAGTTCTTC. Translated: CASSLGLAPDNEQFF.

This clone was seen only once. J is TRBJ2-5 and V is TRBV4-2; 10 bases fit TRBD2. Trimming cost V 0 bases and J 2 bases; bases outside gene matches: 12. There are 19 residues in the CDR3. CDR1 LGHNA and CDR2 YNFKEQ come from the germline V gene. This CDR3 reads CASSQDWGLAGVGQETQYF. DNA of the CDR3: TGTGCCAGCAGCCAAGATTGGGGGCTAGCGGGGGTAGGTCAAGAGACCCAGTACTTC.

J is TRBJ2-1 and V is TRBV29-1; D is tentatively TRBD1 or TRBD2 (5 bases each). The germline V gene has CDR1 SQVTM and CDR2 ANQGSEA. The V end lost 5 bases, the J end lost 5 bases, and 16 bases lay between the germline ends. This CDR3 has 14 amino acids. CDR3 amino acids: CSVLSRGSHNEQFF. The CDR3 nucleotides read TGCAGCGTTTTGTCCCGGGGCTCACACAATGAGCAGTTCTTC.

The V and J genes are TRBV6-6 and TRBJ1-6, with 7 nucleotides matching TRBD1. CDR1 is MNHNY and CDR2 is SVGAGI in the germline V gene (reference sequence). V gave up 6 bases and J gave up 7 bases; unmatched junction bases: 9. The CDR3 loop spans 15 amino acids. The CDR3 protein is CASRRDSGSNSPLHF. Here the CDR3 DNA reads TGTGCCAGCAGAAGGGACAGCGGGAGCAATTCACCCCTCCACTTT.

The chain employs TRBV2 and TRBJ2-3, with 8 bases aligning to TRBD1. Per germline, CDR1 SNHLY and CDR2 FYNNEI. Unmatched junction bases numbered 2, after V lost 3 bases and J lost 0 bases. This CDR3 comprises 15 residues. DNA of the CDR3: TGTGCCAGCAGTGACGGACAGGGAAGCACAGATACGCAGTATTTT. This encodes CASSDGQGSTDTQYF.

The chain carries TRBV9 and TRBJ2-5, with TRBD1 matching 9 bases. Germline lookup yields CDR1 SGDLS and CDR2 YYNGEE. V lost 3 bases, J lost 3 bases, and 6 bases stayed unmatched. The CDR3 sequence is 15 residues long. The CDR3 bases are TGTGCCAGCAGCGCACAGGACAGGGGAGAAGAGACCCAGTACTTC. The encoded protein is CASSAQDRGEETQYF.

The rearrangement links TRBV30 to TRBJ1-2; D not resolved. The CDR3 totals 14 residues. The V and J ends lost 2 bases and 3 bases respectively, with 13 bases between them. From germline, CDR1 is GTSNPN and CDR2 SVGIG (reference sequence). CDR3 nucleotides: TGTGCCTGGAGTCCGAGGATTTTCGACTATGGCTACACCTTC. Translated: CAWSPRIFDYGYTF.

The chain links TRBV19 to TRBJ2-2; possibly TRBD1 or TRBD2 for D (5 bases each). The CDR3 consists of 14 residues. Germline assignment: CDR1 LNHDA and CDR2 SQIVND (reference sequence). V dropped 10 bases and J dropped 7 bases, with 19 bases sitting between them. CDR3 protein: CATDSGTSYGELFF. CDR3 coding DNA: TGTGCCACTGACTCCGGGACCTCCTACGGGGAGCTGTTTTTT.

This clone was observed once. The chain carries TRBV25-1 and TRBJ2-5, with D perhaps matching TRBD1 (6 bases). V was pared by 7 bases and J by 0 bases, with 12 bases between. Germline-derived CDR1 and CDR2 are MGHDK and SYGVNS. This CDR3 is 14 amino acids long. The CDR3 DNA reads as TGTGCCAGCATTGGACAGACGTACCAAGAGACCCAGTACTTC. Translation gives CASIGQTYQETQYF.

The rearrangement joins TRBV27 to TRBJ2-1; TRBD2 is a possible D gene (6 bases). CDR1 and CDR2 from the germline V gene are MNHEY and SMNVEV (reference sequence). V was cut by 5 bases and J by 5 bases, with 7 bases left in between. The CDR3 spans 12 residues. The CDR3: CASSQRDNEQFF. In DNA, the CDR3 is TGTGCCAGCAGTCAGCGGGACAATGAGCAGTTCTTC.

The rearrangement uses TRBV20-1 and TRBJ1-1, with D unresolved. Germline V gene lookup returns CDR1 DFQATT and CDR2 SNEGSKA (reference sequence). V shed 3 bases and J shed 5 bases, with 7 bases lying between them. The CDR3 length is 11 residues. The CDR3 sequence is CSASEWTEAFF. CDR3 in DNA: TGCAGTGCTAGTGAGTGGACTGAAGCTTTCTTT.

This clone was picked up one time. This rearrangement joins TRBV7-9 to TRBJ2-5; 8 nucleotides agree with TRBD1. CDR3 size: 15 residues. The V segment lost 5 bases and the J segment 0 bases; nucleotides outside the gene matches: 5. Per germline, CDR1 SEHNR and CDR2 FQNEAQ (reference sequence). CDR3 residues: CASSPMTGDQETQYF. The CDR3 DNA is TGTGCCAGCAGCCCTATGACAGGGGACCAAGAGACCCAGTACTTC.

This chain connects TRBV5-1 to TRBJ2-1; no firm D call. Germline CDR1 SGHRS, CDR2 YFSETQ. V dropped 0 bases and J dropped 4 bases, with 5 bases sitting between them. The CDR3 consists of 13 residues. This chain's CDR3 is CASSLALYNEQFF. The CDR3 region has the DNA TGCGCCAGCAGCTTGGCCCTTTACAATGAGCAGTTCTTC.

As regards this clone: The sample has other DNA sequences that encode this CDR3 too. This chain uses TRBV29-1 with TRBJ2-4; TRBD2 might be the D (7 bases). The CDR3 length is 17 residues. CDR1 SQVTM and CDR2 ANQGSEA come from the germline V gene. V dropped 4 bases and J dropped 0 bases, with 19 bases sitting between them. CDR3 sequence (DNA): TGCAGCGTTGGTCGGGTAGGGGGGGGAAGAGCCAAAAACATTCAGTACTTC. It encodes CSVGRVGGGRAKNIQYF.

The rearrangement uses TRBV11-2 and TRBJ2-7; maybe TRBD1 (6 bases). This CDR3 contains 15 residues. Trimming stripped 5 bases from V and 0 bases from J, with 14 bases between. Per the germline V gene, CDR1 is SGHAT and CDR2 is FQNNGV. CDR3 DNA sequence: TGTGCCAGCAGCGAATTCTCGGGACACTCCTACGAGCAGTACTTC. Its translation is CASSEFSGHSYEQYF.

The chain uses TRBV4-1 and TRBJ2-7; TRBD2 is a possible D gene (5 bases). V was clipped by 0 bases and J by 3 bases, with 12 bases between them. CDR3 length: 15 amino acids. Germline CDR1 and CDR2: MGHRA and YSYEKL. CDR3 sequence reads: CASSQDPGLGYEQYF. CDR3 sequence (DNA): TGCGCCAGCAGCCAAGATCCAGGACTGGGCTACGAGCAGTACTTC.

The V call is TRBV11-3, the J call TRBJ2-1, with 9 nucleotides matching TRBD1. V lost 1 base, J lost 4 bases, and 2 bases stayed unmatched. Germline V gene sequence: CDR1 SGHNT, CDR2 YENEEA. This CDR3 has 15 residues. The CDR3 region has the DNA TGTGCCAGCAGCTTAGGGGGACAGGGTTACAATGAGCAGTTCTTC. The encoded protein is CASSLGGQGYNEQFF.

This clone has a handful of counts. The V gene is TRBV4-1, the J gene TRBJ2-7; D may be TRBD2 (6 bases). This CDR3 contains 13 residues. V was clipped by 3 bases and J by 4 bases, with 10 bases between them. CDR1 and CDR2 from the germline V gene are MGHRA and YSYEKL. The CDR3 protein is CASSQGLRYEQYF. In DNA form, the CDR3 reads TGCGCCAGCAGCCAGGGACTCAGGTACGAGCAGTACTTC.

The J gene is TRBJ2-3, the V gene TRBV30; D perhaps matches TRBD2 (6 bases). This CDR3 is 15 amino acids long. V lost 0 bases, J lost 2 bases, and 12 bases lay in between. The V gene's germline CDR1 is GTSNPN and CDR2 SVGIG (reference sequence). The CDR3 sequence: CAWSVLGLYTDTQYF. For the CDR3, the DNA is TGTGCCTGGAGTGTTTTGGGACTCTACACAGATACGCAGTATTTT. Using reference TRBV30 and TRBJ2-3 for the parts outside the CDR3, the full variable domain is SQTIHQWPATLVQPVGSPLSLECTVEGTSNPNLYWYRQAAGRGLQLLFYSVGIGQISSEVPQNLSASRPQDRQFILSSKKLLLSDSGFYLCAWSVLGLYTDTQYFGPGTRLTVL.

This clone was detected only a few times. J is TRBJ2-3 and V is TRBV19; D is ambiguous. The V end lost 3 bases, the J end lost 2 bases, and 12 bases lay between the germline ends. This CDR3 is built from 15 residues. CDR1 is LNHDA, CDR2 SQIVND, per germline (reference sequence). CDR3 bases: TGTGCCAGTAGTATTTCCCCGGGCTTCACAGATACGCAGTATTTT. Its translation: CASSISPGFTDTQYF.

The count of this clone is one. The chain couples TRBV28 to TRBJ1-1; maybe TRBD1 (5 bases). Germline values: CDR1 MDHEN, CDR2 SYDVKM. Trimming left V 3 bases short and J 5 bases short, with 10 bases between. This CDR3 has 13 residues. The CDR3 sequence is CASSLGVMTEAFF. CDR3 in DNA: TGTGCCAGCAGTTTGGGGGTGATGACTGAAGCTTTCTTT.

The chain carries TRBV6-1 and TRBJ1-5; D not certain. V lost 6 bases, J lost 4 bases, and 7 bases lay in between. CDR3 length: 12 residues. CDR1 and CDR2 (germline): MNHNS, SASEGT. The CDR3 nucleotides read TGTGCCAGCAGGGAGGGAAATCAGCCCCAGCATTTT. It specifies CASREGNQPQHF.

The V and J genes are TRBV7-6 and TRBJ2-1, with TRBD1 as a possible D gene (5 bases). Trimming left V 1 base short and J 5 bases short, with 15 bases between. The CDR3 spans 16 residues. Germline V CDR1 and CDR2: SGHVS, FNYEAQ. The CDR3 DNA follows: TGTGCCAGCAGCTTAGAGTGGGCAGGGCCCAACAATGAGCAGTTCTTC. This translates into CASSLEWAGPNNEQFF.

J is TRBJ1-4 and V is TRBV21-1. TRBV21-1 corresponds to a pseudogene. The CDR3 has 16 residues. For the CDR3, the DNA is TGTGCCAGCAGCAAAGGGCGGGACCGAACTTCCGAAAAACTGTTTTTT. Amino acid sequence: CASSKGRDRTSEKLFF.

The chain joins TRBV23-1 to TRBJ2-3; tentatively, D is TRBD1 (6 bases). TRBV23-1 is marked as an open reading frame, function uncertain. The CDR3 length is 15 residues. V was trimmed by 4 bases and J by 2 bases, leaving 13 bases between them. This chain's CDR3 is CASSRLTGDTDTQYF. The CDR3 coding sequence is TGCGCCAGCAGTCGCCTGACAGGAGACACAGATACGCAGTATTTT.

The chain couples TRBV6-5 to TRBJ1-1, with a possible D match to TRBD1 (6 bases). The CDR3 consists of 14 residues. Germline V gene sequence: CDR1 MNHEY, CDR2 SVGAGI. Trimming removed 0 bases at V and 5 bases at J, with 10 bases between. CDR3 coding DNA: TGTGCCAGCAGTTACTCAACAGGGTTAACTGAAGCTTTCTTT. It encodes CASSYSTGLTEAFF.

The chain carries TRBV13 and TRBJ2-7; D might be TRBD2 (6 bases). This CDR3 contains 12 residues. V was pared by 5 bases and J by 6 bases, with 11 bases between. CDR1 PRHDT and CDR2 FYEKMQ come from the germline V gene (reference sequence). The CDR3, as DNA: TGTGCCAGCAGCCGTGGGGGGTCCGAGCAGTACTTC. This codes for CASSRGGSEQYF.

The chain is built from TRBV10-2 and TRBJ2-7; the match to TRBD2 covers 7 bases. This CDR3 region has 15 residues. Germline loops: CDR1 WSHSY, CDR2 SAAADI. V was clipped by 0 bases and J by 4 bases; unmatched bases: 6. CDR3 sequence: CASSESRTSQYEQYF. DNA of the CDR3: TGCGCCAGCAGTGAGTCAAGGACTAGTCAGTACGAGCAGTACTTC.

The rearrangement uses TRBV9 and TRBJ2-3; 8 bases align to TRBD2. The CDR3 totals 16 residues. V lost 7 bases, J lost 1 base, and 11 bases stayed unmatched. Per germline, CDR1 SGDLS and CDR2 YYNGEE. The chain's CDR3 is CASGEGASGRTDTQYF. The DNA of the CDR3 is TGTGCCAGCGGAGAAGGGGCTAGCGGGCGCACAGATACGCAGTATTTT.

The genes are TRBV5-1 and TRBJ2-5; unclear D gene. The CDR3 loop spans 15 amino acids. V lost 0 bases to trimming and J lost 4 bases, with 13 bases between them. The germline gives CDR1 SGHRS, CDR2 YFSETQ. In nucleotides, the CDR3 is TGCGCCAGCAGCTTGGGGGGAAATCCAGGAGAGACCCAGTACTTC. This codes for CASSLGGNPGETQYF.

The chain links TRBV6-7 to TRBJ1-1; TRBD1 might be the D (6 bases). TRBV6-7 carries the ORF label, with uncertain function. The CDR3 consists of 15 residues. Trimming left V 7 bases short and J 3 bases short, with 18 bases between. The CDR3 loop is CASISTRQADTEAFF. The CDR3 DNA sequence: TGTGCCAGCATCTCAACCCGACAGGCAGACACTGAAGCTTTCTTT.

The genes are TRBV12-5 and TRBJ2-7; 9 bases fit TRBD1. Germline CDR1 LGHNT, CDR2 FRNRAP. Losses at the gene ends were 1 base for V and 2 bases for J; bases not matched to a gene: 12. This CDR3 is built from 18 residues. The CDR3 loop reads CASGLAWNRDREAYEQYF. The CDR3, as DNA: TGTGCTAGTGGTTTGGCCTGGAACCGGGACAGGGAGGCCTACGAGCAGTACTTC.